This TCR beta chain was documented in a study of cytomegalovirus exposure and HLA in healthy donors. 13 Jbeta primers and 60 Vbeta primers were used for the PCR. The assay was immunoSEQ multiplex PCR, and TCRdb's table has in-frame clones only and misses some. The sample shows 190,000 or so clones, around 79% of them seen only once. The germline V and J ends were trimmed by 4 bases and 4 bases, with 15 bases remaining between them. This CDR3 region has 14 residues. CDR1 is SGHNT, CDR2 YYREEE, per germline (reference sequence). The sequenced sample was PBMCs. The TCR originated in a male donor in good health and CMV-seropositive. This chain links TRBV5-4 with TRBJ2-7; D gene ambiguous. The CDR3 loop is CASSPVGGRYEQYF. The DNA for the CDR3 is TGTGCCAGCAGCCCGGTCGGCGGCAGATACGAGCAGTACTTC.